One sample yielded the 15 T cell receptor beta chains listed below, sequenced in a study of cytomegalovirus exposure and HLA in healthy donors. 60 Vbeta and 13 Jbeta primers were used in PCR. Measured with immunoSEQ multiplex PCR; TCRdb has only the in-frame clones, and not every one. Recorded for this sample: approximately 51,000 clones. The sequenced material came from PBMCs. All receptors come from a man aged 40-50 years in good health and CMV-seropositive.

This rearrangement joins TRBV6-4 to TRBJ2-2, with no clear D. Germline V gives CDR1 MRHNA, CDR2 SNTAGT. Trimming shortened V by 5 bases and J by 4 bases, and 8 bases separated the two germline ends. CDR3 size: 13 residues. The CDR3 sequence is CASSTGTTGELFF. The CDR3 nucleotides are TGTGCCAGCAGTACGGGTACCACCGGGGAGCTGTTTTTT.

The chain links TRBV18 to TRBJ1-1; 8 bases line up with TRBD1. Losses at the gene ends were 2 bases for V and 0 bases for J; bases not matched to a gene: 8. The CDR3 extends over 17 amino acids. CDR1 is KGHSH and CDR2 is LQKENI in the germline V gene. The CDR3 nucleotides are TGTGCCAGCTCACCATTCCAGGGGGCCGGGCTGAACACTGAAGCTTTCTTT. Protein: CASSPFQGAGLNTEAFF.

In DNA, the CDR3 is TGTGCCAGCTCACCCTCATTGACAGGGGGCTCAGCCTCCTATAATTCACCCCTCCACTTT. The encoded protein is CASSPSLTGGSASYNSPLHF. The V gene is TRBV18, the J gene TRBJ1-6; 10 bases line up with TRBD1. V shed 3 bases, J shed 0 bases, and the junction held 11 bases outside the gene matches. The germline V gene has CDR1 KGHSH and CDR2 LQKENI. This CDR3 has 20 residues.

This sequence joins TRBV27 and TRBJ2-7; D possibly corresponds to TRBD1 (6 bases). The CDR3 is made up of 14 amino acids. V was clipped by 8 bases and J by 3 bases, with 17 bases between them. The germline V gene has CDR1 MNHEY and CDR2 SMNVEV (reference sequence). CDR3 in DNA: TGTGCCAGCGGATCTTTTCCAGGGGACTACGAGCAGTACTTC. This encodes CASGSFPGDYEQYF.

The chain has TRBV18 and TRBJ2-7, with a possible D match to TRBD2 (5 bases). The CDR3 is 15 residues long. Trimming pared 2 bases from V and 2 bases from J, leaving 13 bases between. Per the germline V gene, CDR1 is KGHSH and CDR2 is LQKENI. CDR3 bases: TGTGCCAGCTCACCAAGGGCGGGCAGTACCTACGAGCAGTACTTC. This sequence encodes CASSPRAGSTYEQYF.

The genes are TRBV18 and TRBJ1-5; maybe TRBD1 (5 bases). The CDR3 totals 16 residues. Germline assignment: CDR1 KGHSH and CDR2 LQKENI. Trimming left V 6 bases short and J 0 bases short, with 15 bases between. CDR3 DNA: TGTGCCAGCTCTCAGGGCTCAGCTCATAGCAATCAGCCCCAGCATTTT. Protein sequence: CASSQGSAHSNQPQHF.

This CDR3 reads CASSLDRQQHYGYTF. The CDR3 DNA is TGTGCCAGCAGCTTAGATCGACAGCAACACTATGGCTACACCTTC. This rearrangement joins TRBV11-2 to TRBJ1-2; possibly TRBD1 for D (5 bases). The CDR3 contains 15 residues. The germline V and J ends were trimmed by 0 bases and 3 bases, with 11 bases remaining between them. Germline CDR1 reads SGHAT; CDR2 reads FQNNGV.

The gene calls are TRBV29-1 and TRBJ2-5; 7 bases agree with TRBD2. The V gene's germline CDR1 is SQVTM and CDR2 ANQGSEA. V lost 7 bases, J lost 7 bases, and 6 bases stayed unmatched. The CDR3 has 11 residues. The CDR3 loop is CSAIRGGTQYF. The DNA for the CDR3 is TGCAGCGCCATCCGCGGGGGGACCCAGTACTTC.

This chain's CDR3 is CSARDSYEQYF. CDR3 bases: TGCAGTGCGCGGGACTCCTACGAGCAGTACTTC. This chain joins TRBV20-1 and TRBJ2-7, with a possible D match to TRBD2 (6 bases). V lost 6 bases to trimming and J lost 0 bases, with 6 bases between them. CDR1 and CDR2 from the germline V gene are DFQATT and SNEGSKA (reference sequence). The CDR3 is 11 residues long.

This chain joins TRBV6-6 and TRBJ2-7; 8 bases agree with TRBD2. Germline loops: CDR1 MNHNY, CDR2 SVGAGI (reference sequence). The V gene end was trimmed by 6 bases and the J gene end by 4 bases; junction bases not matched to a gene: 8. The CDR3 is 14 residues long. CDR3 coding DNA: TGTGCCAGCAGCGAGGGACTAGAAATATACGAGCAGTACTTC. It encodes CASSEGLEIYEQYF.

CDR3 DNA: TGTGCCAGCAGCTTGGTCGCAGGGGGTTCTGAGCAGTTCTTC. Its protein is CASSLVAGGSEQFF. This chain joins TRBV5-8 and TRBJ2-1, with 7 bases that match TRBD1. V dropped 0 bases and J dropped 9; count of bases not matched to a gene: 6. In germline, CDR1 is SGHTS, CDR2 YDEGEE. CDR3 length: 14 residues.

V and J are TRBV5-1 and TRBJ1-4; D is perhaps TRBD1 (5 bases). The V gene's germline CDR1 is SGHRS and CDR2 YFSETQ. V dropped 5 bases and J dropped 4 bases, with 15 bases sitting between them. This CDR3 region has 15 residues. CDR3 sequence reads: CASSTDRTFNEKLFF. The CDR3 bases are TGCGCCAGCAGTACCGACAGAACCTTTAATGAAAAACTGTTTTTT.

The rearrangement uses TRBV6-6 and TRBJ2-5; the match to TRBD1 covers 8 bases. Per the germline V gene, CDR1 is MNHNY and CDR2 is SVGAGI (reference sequence). Trimming took 4 bases from V and 2 from J; bases not matched to a gene: 9. The length of the CDR3 is 16 residues. The CDR3 loop is CASSSSLGQGQETQYF. The DNA of the CDR3 is TGTGCCAGCAGTTCCTCCCTCGGACAGGGACAAGAGACCCAGTACTTC.

Here the CDR3 reads CSVQGPSTDTQYF. The CDR3 coding sequence is TGCAGCGTTCAGGGGCCCAGCACAGATACGCAGTATTTT. The chain couples TRBV29-1 to TRBJ2-3; D perhaps matches TRBD1 (6 bases). The germline V gene has CDR1 SQVTM and CDR2 ANQGSEA. The CDR3 loop spans 13 amino acids. V dropped 5 bases and J dropped 0 bases, with 9 bases sitting between them.

The chain uses TRBV19 and TRBJ2-1; 10 nucleotides align to TRBD2. The CDR3 is 15 residues long. The V gene's germline CDR1 is LNHDA and CDR2 SQIVND (reference sequence). Germline trimming cut 5 bases from V and 4 bases from J; bases unmatched to any gene: 5. CDR3 protein: CASSPAGGPYNEQFF. CDR3 nucleotides: TGTGCCAGTAGTCCAGCGGGGGGGCCGTACAATGAGCAGTTCTTC. The full variable domain, with the rest looked up from reference TRBV19 and TRBJ2-1, is DGGITQSPKYLFRKEGQNVTLSCEQNLNHDAMYWYRQDPGQGLRLIYYSQIVNDFQKGDIAEGYSVSREKKESFPLTVTSAQKNPTAFYLCASSPAGGPYNEQFFGPGTRLTVL.